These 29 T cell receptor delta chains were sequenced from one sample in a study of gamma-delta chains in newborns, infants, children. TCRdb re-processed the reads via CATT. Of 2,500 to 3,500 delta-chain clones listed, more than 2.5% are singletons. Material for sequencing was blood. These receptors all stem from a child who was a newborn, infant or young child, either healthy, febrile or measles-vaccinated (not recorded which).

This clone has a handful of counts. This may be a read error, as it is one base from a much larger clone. The CDR3 coding sequence is TGTGCCTGTGACGCCTGGGGGGGACAACCAAGCTCCTGGGACACCCGACAGATGTTTTTC. It encodes CACDAWGGQPSSWDTRQMFF. The rearrangement uses TRDV2 and TRDJ3; 7 bases are shared with TRDD3. Germline V gene lookup returns CDR1 GEAIGNYY and CDR2 EKD. After removal of 3 bases from V and 0 bases from J, the junction contained 13 bases not matched to a gene. The CDR3 contains 20 residues.

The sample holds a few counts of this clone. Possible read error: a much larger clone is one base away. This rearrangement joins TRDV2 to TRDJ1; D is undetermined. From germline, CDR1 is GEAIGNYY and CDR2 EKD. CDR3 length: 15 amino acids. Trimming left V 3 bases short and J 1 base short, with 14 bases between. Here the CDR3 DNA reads TGTGCCTGTGACCCCGTAGGTGGATCCACCGATAAACTCATCTTT. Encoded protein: CACDPVGGSTDKLIF.

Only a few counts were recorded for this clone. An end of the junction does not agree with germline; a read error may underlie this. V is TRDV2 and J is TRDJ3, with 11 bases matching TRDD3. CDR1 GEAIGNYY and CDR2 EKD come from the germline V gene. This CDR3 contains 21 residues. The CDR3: CACDTVGDTTGSSWDTRQTFF. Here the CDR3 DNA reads TGTGCCTGTGACACCGTGGGGGATACGACGGGGAGCTCCTGGGACACCCGACAGACGTTTTTC.

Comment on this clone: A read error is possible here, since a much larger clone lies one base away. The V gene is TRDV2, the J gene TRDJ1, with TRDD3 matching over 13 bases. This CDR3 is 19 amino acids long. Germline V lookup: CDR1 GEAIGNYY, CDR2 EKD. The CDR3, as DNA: TGTGCCTGTGACACCGTTACTGGGGGATACGCTTTAGACACCGATAGACTCATCTTT. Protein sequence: CACDTVTGGYALDTDRLIF.

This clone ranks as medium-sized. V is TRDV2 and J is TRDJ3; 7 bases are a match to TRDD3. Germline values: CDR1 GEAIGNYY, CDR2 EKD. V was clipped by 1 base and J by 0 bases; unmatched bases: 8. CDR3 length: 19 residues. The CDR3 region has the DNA TGTGCCTGTGACACGCTGGGGGCCTCGAGCTCCTGGGACACCCGACAGATGTTTTTC. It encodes CACDTLGASSSWDTRQMFF.

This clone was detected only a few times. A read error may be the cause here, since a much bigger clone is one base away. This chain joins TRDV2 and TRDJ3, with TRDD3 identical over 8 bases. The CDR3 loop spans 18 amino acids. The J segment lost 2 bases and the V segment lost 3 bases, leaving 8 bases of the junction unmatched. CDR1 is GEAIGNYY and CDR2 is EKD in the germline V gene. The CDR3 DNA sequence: TGTGCCTGTGACTTACTGGGGGCGAGCCCCTGGGACACCCGACAGATGTTTTTC. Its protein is CACDLLGASPWDTRQMFF.

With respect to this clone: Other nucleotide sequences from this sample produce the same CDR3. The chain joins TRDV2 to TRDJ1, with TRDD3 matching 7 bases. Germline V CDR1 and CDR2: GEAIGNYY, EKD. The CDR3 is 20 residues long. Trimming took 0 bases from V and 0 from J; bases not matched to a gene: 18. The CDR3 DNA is TGTGCCTGTGACACCGGAAGTCTCGGACACCTGGGGGCTTACACCGATAAACTCATCTTT. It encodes CACDTGSLGHLGAYTDKLIF.

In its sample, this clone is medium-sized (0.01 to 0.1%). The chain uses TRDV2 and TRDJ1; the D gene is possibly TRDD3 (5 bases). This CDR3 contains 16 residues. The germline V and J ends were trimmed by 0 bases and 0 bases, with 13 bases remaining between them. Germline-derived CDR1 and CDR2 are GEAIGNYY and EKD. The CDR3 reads CACDTVGGSNTDKLIF. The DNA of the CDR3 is TGTGCCTGTGACACCGTAGGGGGTTCGAACACCGATAAACTCATCTTT.

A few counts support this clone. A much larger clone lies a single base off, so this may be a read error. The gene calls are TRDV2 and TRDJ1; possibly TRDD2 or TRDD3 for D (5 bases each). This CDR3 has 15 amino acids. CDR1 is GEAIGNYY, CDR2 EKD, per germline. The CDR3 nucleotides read TGTGCCCGTGAGTCCCTACTGGAGCGCACCGATAAACTCATCTTT. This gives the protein CARESLLERTDKLIF.

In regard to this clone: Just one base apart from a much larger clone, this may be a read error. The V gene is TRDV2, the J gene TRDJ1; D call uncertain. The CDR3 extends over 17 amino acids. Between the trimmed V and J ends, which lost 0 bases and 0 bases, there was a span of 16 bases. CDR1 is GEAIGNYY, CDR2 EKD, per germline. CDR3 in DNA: TGTGCCTGTGACACCTTGCTGCGGGGTCCGCACACCGATAAACTCATCTTT. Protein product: CACDTLLRGPHTDKLIF.

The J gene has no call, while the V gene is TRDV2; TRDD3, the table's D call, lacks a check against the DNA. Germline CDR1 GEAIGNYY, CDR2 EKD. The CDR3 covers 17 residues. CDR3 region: CACDTVLGTGYTDRLIF. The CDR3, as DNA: TGTGCCTGTGACACCGTACTGGGGACTGGGTACACCGATAGGCTCATCTTT.

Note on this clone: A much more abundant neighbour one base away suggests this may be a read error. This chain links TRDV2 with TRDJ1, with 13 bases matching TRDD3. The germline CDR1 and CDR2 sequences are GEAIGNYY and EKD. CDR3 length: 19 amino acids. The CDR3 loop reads CAYDTVSKLLGDTVDKLIF. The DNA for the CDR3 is TGTGCCTATGACACCGTGTCGAAATTACTGGGGGATACGGTCGATAAACTCATCTTT.

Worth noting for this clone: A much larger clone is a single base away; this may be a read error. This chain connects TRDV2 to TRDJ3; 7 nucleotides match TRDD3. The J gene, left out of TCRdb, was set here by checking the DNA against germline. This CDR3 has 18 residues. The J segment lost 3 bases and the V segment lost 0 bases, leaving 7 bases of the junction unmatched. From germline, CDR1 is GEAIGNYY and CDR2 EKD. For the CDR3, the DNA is TGTGCCTGTGACACCGTCGGGGATAGCGTCTGGGACACCCGACAGATGTTTTTC. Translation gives CACDTVGDSVWDTRQMFF.

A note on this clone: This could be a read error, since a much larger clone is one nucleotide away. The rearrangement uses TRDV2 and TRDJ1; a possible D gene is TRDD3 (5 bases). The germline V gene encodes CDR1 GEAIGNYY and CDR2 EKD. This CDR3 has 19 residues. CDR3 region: CACDTLEGGTPNRSDRLIF. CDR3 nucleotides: TGTGCCTGTGACACCTTAGAGGGGGGCACCCCGAATCGAAGCGATAGACTCATCTTT.

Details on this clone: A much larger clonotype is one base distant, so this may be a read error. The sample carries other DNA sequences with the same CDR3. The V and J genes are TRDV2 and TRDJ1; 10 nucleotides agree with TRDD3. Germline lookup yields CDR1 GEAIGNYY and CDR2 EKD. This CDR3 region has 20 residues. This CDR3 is CACDPILPRTGGSGLDKLIF. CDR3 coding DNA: TGTGCCTGTGACCCCATCCTTCCCCGTACTGGGGGATCCGGTCTCGATAAGCTCATCTTT.

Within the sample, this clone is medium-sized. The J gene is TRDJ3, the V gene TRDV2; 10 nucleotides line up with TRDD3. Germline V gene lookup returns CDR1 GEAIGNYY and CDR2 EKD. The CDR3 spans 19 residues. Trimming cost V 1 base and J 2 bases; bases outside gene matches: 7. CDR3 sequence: CACDTVGDTFAWDTRQMFF. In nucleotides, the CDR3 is TGTGCCTGTGACACAGTGGGGGATACTTTCGCCTGGGACACCCGACAGATGTTTTTC.

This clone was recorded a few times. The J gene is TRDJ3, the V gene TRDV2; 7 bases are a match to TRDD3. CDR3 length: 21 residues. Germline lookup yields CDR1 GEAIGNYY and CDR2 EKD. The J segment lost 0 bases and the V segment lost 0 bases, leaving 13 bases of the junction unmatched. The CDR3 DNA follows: TGTGCCTGTGACACCGCGCCTACTGGGGATTCGAGCTCCTGGGACACCCGACAGATGTTTTTC. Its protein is CACDTAPTGDSSSWDTRQMFF.

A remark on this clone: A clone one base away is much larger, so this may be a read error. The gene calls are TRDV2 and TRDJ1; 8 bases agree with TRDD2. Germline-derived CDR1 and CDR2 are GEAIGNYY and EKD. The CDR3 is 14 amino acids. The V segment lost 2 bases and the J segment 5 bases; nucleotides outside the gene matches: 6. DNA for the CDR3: TGTGCCTGTGACAGCCTTCCTATAAGGGATAAACTCATCTTT. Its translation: CACDSLPIRDKLIF.

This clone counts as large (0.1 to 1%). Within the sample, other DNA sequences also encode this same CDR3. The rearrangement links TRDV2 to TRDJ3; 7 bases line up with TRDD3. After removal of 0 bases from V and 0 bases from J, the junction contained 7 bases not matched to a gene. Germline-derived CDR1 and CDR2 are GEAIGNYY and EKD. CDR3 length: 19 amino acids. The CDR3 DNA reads TGTGCCTGTGACACCGTGGATACGCCAAGCTCCTGGGACACCCGACAGATGTTTTTC. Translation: CACDTVDTPSSWDTRQMFF.

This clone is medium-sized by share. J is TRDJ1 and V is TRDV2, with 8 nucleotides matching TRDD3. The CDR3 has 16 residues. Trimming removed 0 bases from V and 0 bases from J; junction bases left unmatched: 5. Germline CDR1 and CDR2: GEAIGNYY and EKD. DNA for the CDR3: TGTGCCTGTGACACCGTTGGGGGATCGTACACCGATAAACTCATCTTT. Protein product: CACDTVGGSYTDKLIF.

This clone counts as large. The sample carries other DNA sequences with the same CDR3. CDR3 region: CACDTVRLLGDTDTDKLIF. The CDR3 nucleotides are TGTGCCTGTGACACCGTCCGCTTACTGGGGGATACCGACACCGATAAACTCATCTTT. The J gene is TRDJ1, the V gene TRDV2, with 12 bases that match TRDD3. Trimming removed 0 bases from V and 0 bases from J; junction bases left unmatched: 10. The length of the CDR3 is 19 residues. Germline V gives CDR1 GEAIGNYY, CDR2 EKD.

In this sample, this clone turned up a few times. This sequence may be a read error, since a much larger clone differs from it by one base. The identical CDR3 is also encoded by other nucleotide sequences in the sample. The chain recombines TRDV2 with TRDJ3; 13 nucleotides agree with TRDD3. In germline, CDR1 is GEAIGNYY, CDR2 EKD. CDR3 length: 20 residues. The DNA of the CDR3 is TGTGCCTGTGACCGAGTACTGGGGGATACGAGCTCCTGGGACACCCGCCAGATGTTTTTC. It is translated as CACDRVLGDTSSWDTRQMFF.

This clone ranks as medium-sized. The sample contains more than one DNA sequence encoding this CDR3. The DNA of the CDR3 is TGTGCCTGTGACACCGTGGGGGATAGCTCCTGGGACACCCGACAGATGTTTTTC. Its protein is CACDTVGDSSWDTRQMFF. V is TRDV2 and J is TRDJ3; 9 bases are a match to TRDD3. The CDR3 totals 18 residues. The germline CDR1 and CDR2 sequences are GEAIGNYY and EKD. V shed 0 bases, J shed 0 bases, and the junction held 2 bases outside the gene matches.

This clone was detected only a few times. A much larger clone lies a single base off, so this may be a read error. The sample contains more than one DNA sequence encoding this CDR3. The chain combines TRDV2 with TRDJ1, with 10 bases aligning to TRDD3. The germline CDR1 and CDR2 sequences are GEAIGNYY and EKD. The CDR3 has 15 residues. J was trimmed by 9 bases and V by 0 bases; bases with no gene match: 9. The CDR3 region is CACDTLGDTRDELIF. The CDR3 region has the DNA TGTGCCTGTGACACCTTGGGGGATACTCGAGATGAACTCATCTTT.

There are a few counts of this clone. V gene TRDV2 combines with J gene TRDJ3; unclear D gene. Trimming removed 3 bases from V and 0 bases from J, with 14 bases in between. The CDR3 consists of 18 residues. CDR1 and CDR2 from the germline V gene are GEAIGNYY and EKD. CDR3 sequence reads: CACDAARASSWDTRQMFF. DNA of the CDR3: TGTGCCTGTGACGCCGCCAGGGCAAGCTCCTGGGACACCCGACAGATGTTTTTC.

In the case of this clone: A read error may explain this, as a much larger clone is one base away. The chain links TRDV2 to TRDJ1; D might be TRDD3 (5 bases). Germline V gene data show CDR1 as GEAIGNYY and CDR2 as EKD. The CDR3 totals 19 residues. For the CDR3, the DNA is TGTGCCTGTGACACCGCAGAAAGGAGGGGGTTATACGCCACCGATATACTCATCTTT. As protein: CACDTAERRGLYATDILIF.

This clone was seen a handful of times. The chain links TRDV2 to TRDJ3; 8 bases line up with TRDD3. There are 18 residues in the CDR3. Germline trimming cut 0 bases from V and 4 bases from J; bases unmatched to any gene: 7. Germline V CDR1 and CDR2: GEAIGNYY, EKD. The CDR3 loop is CACDTVAGGRWDTRQMFF. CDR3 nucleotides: TGTGCCTGTGACACCGTTGCTGGGGGAAGGTGGGACACCCGACAGATGTTTTTC.

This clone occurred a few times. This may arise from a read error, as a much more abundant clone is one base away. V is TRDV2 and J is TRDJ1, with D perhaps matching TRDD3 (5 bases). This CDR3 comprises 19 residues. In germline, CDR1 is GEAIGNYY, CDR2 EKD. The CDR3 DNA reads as TGTGCCTTTGACTCAATGGGGAGCTTCAGGCGTAGGGACACCGATAAACTCATCTTT. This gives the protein CAFDSMGSFRRRDTDKLIF.

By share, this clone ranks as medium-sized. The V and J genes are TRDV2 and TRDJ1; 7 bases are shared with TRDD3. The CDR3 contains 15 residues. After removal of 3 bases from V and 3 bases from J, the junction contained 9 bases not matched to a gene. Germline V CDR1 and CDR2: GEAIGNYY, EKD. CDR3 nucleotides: TGTGCCTGTGACGTACTGGGGACGACCCCCGATAAACTCATCTTT. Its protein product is CACDVLGTTPDKLIF.